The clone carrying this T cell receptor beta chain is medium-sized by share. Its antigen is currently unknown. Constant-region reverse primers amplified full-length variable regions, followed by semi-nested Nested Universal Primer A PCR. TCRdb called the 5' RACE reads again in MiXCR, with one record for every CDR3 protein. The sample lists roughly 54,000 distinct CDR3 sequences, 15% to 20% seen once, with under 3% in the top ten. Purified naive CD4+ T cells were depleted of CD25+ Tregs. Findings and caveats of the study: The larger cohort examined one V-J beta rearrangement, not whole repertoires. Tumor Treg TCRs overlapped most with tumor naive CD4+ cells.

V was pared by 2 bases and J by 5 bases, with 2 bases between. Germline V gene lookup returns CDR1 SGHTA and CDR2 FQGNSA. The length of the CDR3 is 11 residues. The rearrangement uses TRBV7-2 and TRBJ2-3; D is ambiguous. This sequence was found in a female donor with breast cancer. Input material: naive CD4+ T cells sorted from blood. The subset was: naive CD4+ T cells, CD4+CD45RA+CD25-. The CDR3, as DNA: TGTGCCAGCAGCTTACTAGATACGCAGTATTTT. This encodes CASSLLDTQYF.